This T cell receptor beta chain is drawn from a study of blood T cell repertoires in COVID-19. Study in general: Some COVID-19 samples were acute and others convalescent; all came from the United States, Italy and Spain. PBMCs, B-cell-depleted T cells, or T cells were the source of the cDNA or gDNA that made up the material.

V lost 3 bases, J lost 7 bases, and 8 bases stayed unmatched. The CDR3 spans 14 residues. Per germline, CDR1 DFQATT and CDR2 SNEGSKA (reference sequence). Original processing notes: Estimation of nucleated cell counts was performed using reference gene primer amplification. Clones were sequenced by immunoSEQ multiplex PCR, and TCRdb holds only the in-frame ones, with some missing. V and J calls and clone size follow that table, whereas D and trimming were derived from the DNA. The table lists over 200,000 clones, 84% of them singletons. The chain carries TRBV20-1 and TRBJ2-1; TRBD2 agrees at 8 bases. The source is a woman older than 75 with active or convalescent COVID-19. Source material: peripheral blood. CDR3 in DNA: TGCAGTGCTAGTGGACGGGAGGGCCGAAATGAGCAGTTCTTC. It specifies CSASGREGRNEQFF.